One sample yielded the 22 T cell receptor beta chains listed below, sequenced in a study of shared clonotypes between healthy human individuals. Assay used: immunoSEQ multiplex PCR; TCRdb lists only in-frame clones, some missing. The table has around 2.5 million clones, roughly 93% seen once. The sequenced sample consisted of naive CD4+ T cells from PBMCs. Subset defined: CD45RA+ positively selected. The origin of the receptors is a man younger than 35 in good health. Some clones in this sample may be carry-over from other donors' samples.

The rearrangement uses TRBV7-9 and TRBJ1-1; a possible D gene is TRBD1 (5 bases). Germline V gene lookup returns CDR1 SEHNR and CDR2 FQNEAQ (reference sequence). The germline V and J ends were trimmed by 6 bases and 5 bases, with 13 bases remaining between them. This CDR3 comprises 13 residues. Written as DNA, the CDR3 is TGTGCCAGCAGACTAACCCACAGGACTGAAGCTTTCTTT. Encoded protein: CASRLTHRTEAFF.

To note about this clone: Distinct nucleotide sequences in the sample also encode this CDR3. The genes are TRBV5-1 and TRBJ2-1; D is perhaps TRBD2 (6 bases). The V gene lost 0 bases and the J gene lost 1 base, with 8 bases spanning the gap. Per germline, CDR1 SGHRS and CDR2 YFSETQ. The CDR3 loop spans 15 amino acids. CDR3 protein: CASSLAAGSYNEQFF. CDR3 nucleotide sequence: TGCGCCAGCAGCTTGGCCGCGGGATCCTACAATGAGCAGTTCTTC.

Worth noting for this clone: The identical CDR3 is also encoded by other nucleotide sequences in the sample. This chain uses TRBV10-3 with TRBJ2-5; 7 bases line up with TRBD2. This CDR3 has 12 residues. V lost 4 bases, J lost 5 bases, and 1 base stayed unmatched. CDR1 is ENHRY and CDR2 is SYGVKD in the germline V gene. The CDR3 nucleotides are TGTGCCATCAGTGTGGGGGGGGAGACCCAGTACTTC. Translated: CAISVGGETQYF.

The chain links TRBV28 to TRBJ1-1; D is unresolved. The V gene lost 8 bases and the J gene lost 1 base, with 14 bases spanning the gap. The CDR3 consists of 14 residues. Germline V gives CDR1 MDHEN, CDR2 SYDVKM. This CDR3 reads CASALSLRNTEAFF. CDR3 in DNA: TGTGCCAGCGCCCTGAGTCTGAGGAACACTGAAGCTTTCTTT.

The chain combines TRBV9 with TRBJ2-1; the D is unclear. In germline, CDR1 is SGDLS, CDR2 YYNGEE. This CDR3 has 16 amino acids. With 0 bases removed from V and 1 base from J, the gap between germline ends came to 11 bases. The CDR3 coding sequence is TGTGCCAGCAGCGTAGACTCCGTCCTGTCCTACAATGAGCAGTTCTTC. Its protein is CASSVDSVLSYNEQFF.

The rearrangement joins TRBV4-3 to TRBJ2-5; D remains ambiguous. The J call may be mistaken, given a closer DNA end match to TRBJ2-7. In germline, CDR1 is LGHNA, CDR2 YSLEER. The CDR3 loop spans 13 amino acids. CDR3 sequence: CASSLDKPYEQYF. CDR3 DNA sequence: TGCGCCAGCAGCCTCGACAAGCCCTACGAGCAGTACTTC.

CDR3 nucleotide sequence: TGTGCCAGCAGATCAGTGAACACTGAAGCTTTCTTT. Translation: CASRSVNTEAFF. The chain joins TRBV25-1 to TRBJ1-1; the D is unclear. Germline CDR1 reads MGHDK; CDR2 reads SYGVNS. The CDR3 is made up of 12 amino acids. V was cut by 6 bases and J by 0 bases, with 5 bases left in between.

This clone appeared a single time. V gene TRBV5-6 combines with J gene TRBJ2-4, with TRBD2 matching 9 bases. V lost 4 bases to trimming and J lost 6 bases; unmatched junction nucleotides: 14. Germline loops: CDR1 SGHDT, CDR2 YYEEEE. The CDR3 sequence is 17 residues long. Here the CDR3 reads CASSIGLARGAVNIQYF. The CDR3 DNA follows: TGTGCCAGCAGCATCGGACTAGCGAGAGGAGCTGTAAACATTCAGTACTTC.

The rearrangement uses TRBV19 and TRBJ1-2; maybe TRBD1 (5 bases). CDR1 is LNHDA, CDR2 SQIVND, per germline (reference sequence). CDR3 size: 15 residues. With 7 bases removed from V and 4 bases from J, the gap between germline ends came to 19 bases. The CDR3, as DNA: TGTGCCAGTATCTCATACCAAGACAGAAGCTATGGCTACACCTTC. Residues: CASISYQDRSYGYTF.

V usage is TRBV9 and J usage is TRBJ2-1; D may be TRBD2 (6 bases). Germline CDR1 is SGDLS and CDR2 is YYNGEE. Trimming took 4 bases from V and 2 from J, leaving 13 bases between them. There are 15 residues in the CDR3. The CDR3, as DNA: TGTGCCAGCAGCCTTCTGGGGGGTGCCTACAATGAGCAGTTCTTC. Translated, it gives CASSLLGGAYNEQFF.

About this clone: Other DNA sequences from this sample encode an identical CDR3 as well. The J gene is TRBJ2-3, the V gene TRBV5-1; unclear D gene. V lost 4 bases, J lost 0 bases, and 6 bases lay in between. CDR1 and CDR2 (germline): SGHRS, YFSETQ. The CDR3 consists of 13 residues. CDR3 nucleotide sequence: TGCGCCAGCAGCCCCGGGAGCACAGATACGCAGTATTTT. This codes for CASSPGSTDTQYF.

The gene calls are TRBV18 and TRBJ1-2; no firm D call. Trimming took off 3 bases at V and 4 bases at J, with 15 bases between the two ends. Germline assignment: CDR1 KGHSH and CDR2 LQKENI. The CDR3 runs 15 residues. The CDR3 nucleotides are TGTGCCAGCTCACCTTTACACGAGGCGGCCTATGGCTACACCTTC. Its protein product is CASSPLHEAAYGYTF. The full variable domain, completed using reference TRBV18 and TRBJ1-2, is NAGVMQNPRHLVRRRGQEARLRCSPMKGHSHVYWYRQLPEEGLKFMVYLQKENIIDESGMPKERFSAEFPKEGPSILRIQQVVRGDSAAYFCASSPLHEAAYGYTFGSGTRLTVV.

This clone appeared once. Likely a read error: the CDR3 ends without its conserved phenylalanine or tryptophan. Because the CDR3's place on the DNA is in doubt, the DNA is left out and the CDR3 is given as listed by TCRdb. V is TRBV5-1 and J is TRBJ2-3; the table's D call TRBD1 went unverified against the DNA. With termini counted, the CDR3 has 12 amino acids. Germline loops: CDR1 SGHRS, CDR2 YFSETQ. The CDR3 loop reads CASSLARRGQGY.

The J gene is TRBJ2-1, the V gene TRBV28; D perhaps matches TRBD1 (5 bases). This CDR3 has 13 amino acids. Germline-derived CDR1 and CDR2 are MDHEN and SYDVKM. Between the trimmed V and J ends, which lost 5 bases and 12 bases, there was a span of 17 bases. The CDR3 bases are TGTGCCAGCAGTGAACAGACATACCAGGGGCAGTTCTTC. This gives the protein CASSEQTYQGQFF.

V is TRBV7-8 and J is TRBJ2-3; a weak D match, TRBD2 (5 bases). V lost 8 bases and J 0 bases, leaving 12 bases between the germline ends. Per germline, CDR1 SGHVS and CDR2 FQNEAQ. The CDR3 runs to 14 residues. The DNA of the CDR3 is TGTGCCAGCTCCGAGCGGCCGAGCACAGATACGCAGTATTTT. Amino acids: CASSERPSTDTQYF. Full variable domain (rest looked up from reference TRBV7-8 and TRBJ2-3): GAGVSQSPRYKVAKRGQDVALRCDPISGHVSLFWYQQALGQGPEFLTYFQNEAQLDKSGLPSDRFFAERPEGSVSTLKIQRTQQEDSAVYLCASSERPSTDTQYFGPGTRLTVL.

As concerns this clone: This CDR3 is missing its conserved last phenylalanine or tryptophan, likely due to a read error. The DNA is left out, because the CDR3 cannot be placed on it with certainty; the CDR3 is given as TCRdb lists it. The gene calls are TRBV28 and TRBJ2-2; the table's TRBD1 call for D was not verified on the DNA. The CDR3 is 8 amino acids in total, end residues counted. CDR1 and CDR2 (germline): MDHEN, SYDVKM. Here the CDR3 reads CASPTGVG.

With regard to this clone: Other DNA sequences from this sample encode an identical CDR3 as well. This chain joins TRBV7-9 and TRBJ2-1; D remains unclear. The CDR3 is made up of 11 amino acids. Deletions cut 1 base from V and 7 bases from J, with 2 bases between. Germline V gene data show CDR1 as SEHNR and CDR2 as FQNEAQ (reference sequence). The CDR3 nucleotides are TGTGCCAGCAGCTTAGTGAATGAGCAGTTCTTC. Protein product: CASSLVNEQFF.

The chain employs TRBV4-1 and TRBJ1-2; D might be TRBD1 (6 bases). The CDR3 contains 14 residues. V lost 2 bases and J lost 6, with 13 bases in between. Germline V gene sequence: CDR1 MGHRA, CDR2 YSYEKL. CDR3 sequence: CASSQIGQINGYTF. The CDR3 DNA follows: TGCGCCAGCAGCCAAATTGGACAGATTAATGGCTACACCTTC.

This CDR3 reads CASSQKGIPGDQYF. The CDR3, as DNA: TGCGCCAGCAGTCAGAAAGGGATCCCCGGGGACCAGTACTTC. This chain links TRBV23-1 with TRBJ2-5, with D perhaps matching TRBD2 (5 bases). TRBV23-1 is identified as an open reading frame with a role that is uncertain. This CDR3 spans 14 amino acids. The ends were cut back, 3 bases at V and 10 bases at J, with 18 bases in the middle.

The chain uses TRBV5-4 and TRBJ1-2; D unresolved. The CDR3 consists of 13 residues. Germline CDR1 SGHNT, CDR2 YYREEE (reference sequence). Deletions cut 3 bases from V and 6 bases from J, with 12 bases between. Here the CDR3 reads CASSSGTPHGYTF. CDR3 nucleotide sequence: TGTGCCAGCAGCTCCGGCACACCCCATGGCTACACCTTC.

The chain uses TRBV9 and TRBJ2-1; 12 bases fit TRBD2. V lost 4 bases, J lost 9 bases, and 8 bases stayed unmatched. The germline gives CDR1 SGDLS, CDR2 YYNGEE. The CDR3 runs 15 residues. Here the CDR3 reads CASSLRLAGAGEQFF. The CDR3, as DNA: TGTGCCAGCAGCCTCCGACTAGCGGGAGCAGGTGAGCAGTTCTTC.

A few counts support this clone. V usage is TRBV5-1 and J usage is TRBJ1-1; D is perhaps TRBD1 (5 bases). CDR3 length equals 15 residues. The germline V and J ends were trimmed by 4 bases and 1 base, with 14 bases remaining between them. The germline V gene has CDR1 SGHRS and CDR2 YFSETQ. The CDR3 reads CASSVNRFPNTEAFF. The CDR3 nucleotides are TGCGCCAGCAGCGTAAACAGGTTCCCGAACACTGAAGCTTTCTTT. Full variable domain (remainder filled in from reference TRBV5-1 and TRBJ1-1): KAGVTQTPRYLIKTRGQQVTLSCSPISGHRSVSWYQQTPGQGLQFLFEYFSETQRNKGNFPGRFSGRQFSNSRSEMNVSTLELGDSALYLCASSVNRFPNTEAFFGQGTRLTVV.